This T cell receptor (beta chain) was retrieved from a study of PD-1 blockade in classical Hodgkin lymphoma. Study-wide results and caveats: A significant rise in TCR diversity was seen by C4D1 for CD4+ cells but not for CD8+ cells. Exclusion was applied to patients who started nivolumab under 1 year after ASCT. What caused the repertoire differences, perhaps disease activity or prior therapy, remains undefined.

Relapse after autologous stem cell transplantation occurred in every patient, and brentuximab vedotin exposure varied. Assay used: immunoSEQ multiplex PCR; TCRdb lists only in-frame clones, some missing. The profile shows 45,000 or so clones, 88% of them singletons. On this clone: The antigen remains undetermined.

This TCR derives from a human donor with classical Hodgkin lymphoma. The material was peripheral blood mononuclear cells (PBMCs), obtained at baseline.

CDR3 sequence (DNA): TGTGCCAGCAGCTTAGTAGGGGGGGCATATGGGAATGAGCAGTTCTTC. Translated, it gives CASSLVGGAYGNEQFF. The chain uses TRBV7-9 and TRBJ2-1; a possible D gene is TRBD2 (7 bases). CDR1 is SEHNR, CDR2 FQNEAQ, per germline (reference sequence). Trimming removed 1 base at V and 7 bases at J, with 17 bases between. This CDR3 contains 16 residues.